These 26 T cell receptor beta chains came from one sample sequenced in a study of T cell clones after liver transplantation. Data came from immunoSEQ multiplex PCR; TCRdb stores just in-frame clones and leaves some out. This table has around 77,000 clones, about 80% appearing once. This specimen was CD4+ T cells from blood, taken 12 months after liver transplant. The receptors were gathered from a human patient who received a liver transplant. T cells may partly derive from the graft donor.

The chain joins TRBV6-1 to TRBJ1-2, with a weak D call TRBD1 (5 bases). The V gene lost 5 bases and the J gene lost 6 bases, with 16 bases spanning the gap. The germline V gene encodes CDR1 MNHNS and CDR2 SASEGT. The CDR3 consists of 14 residues. The CDR3 bases are TGTGCCAGCAGTTTAGCAGGGAGGCGAGATGGCTACACCTTC. This codes for CASSLAGRRDGYTF.

The chain carries TRBV27 and TRBJ2-2, with D unclear. In germline, CDR1 is MNHEY, CDR2 SMNVEV (reference sequence). V lost 1 base and J lost 7, with 7 bases in between. The CDR3 spans 13 residues. This chain's CDR3 is CASSLWGSGELFF. The CDR3, as DNA: TGTGCCAGCAGTTTATGGGGTAGCGGGGAGCTGTTTTTT.

The chain is built from TRBV7-9 and TRBJ1-5; 9 bases agree with TRBD1. This CDR3 contains 15 residues. With 6 bases clipped from V and 3 bases from J, the junction kept 6 bases outside the gene matches. Germline V CDR1 and CDR2: SEHNR, FQNEAQ (reference sequence). The CDR3 coding sequence is TGTGCCAGCAGTTCCGGGACAGGGTTCAATCAGCCCCAGCATTTT. This gives the protein CASSSGTGFNQPQHF.

J is TRBJ1-5 and V is TRBV28; D remains unclear. V was trimmed by 7 bases and J by 2 bases, leaving 15 bases between them. The germline CDR1 and CDR2 sequences are MDHEN and SYDVKM. This CDR3 region has 15 residues. CDR3 DNA: TGTGCCAGCACCTTGATGGGGTCTGGCAATCAGCCCCAGCATTTT. Translating it yields CASTLMGSGNQPQHF. Full variable domain (remainder filled in from reference TRBV28 and TRBJ1-5): DVKVTQSSRYLVKRTGEKVFLECVQDMDHENMFWYRQDPGLGLRLIYFSYDVKMKEKGDIPEGYSVSREKKERFSLILESASTNQTSMYLCASTLMGSGNQPQHFGDGTRLSIL.

The chain carries TRBV5-1 and TRBJ2-5, with TRBD2 matching 10 bases. The CDR3 totals 15 residues. Germline trimming cut 5 bases from V and 4 bases from J; bases unmatched to any gene: 8. Germline V gives CDR1 SGHRS, CDR2 YFSETQ. The CDR3 DNA follows: TGCGCCAGCAGGGAGAGCGGGAGGGCCAGAGAGACCCAGTACTTC. It yields the protein CASRESGRARETQYF.

V gene TRBV7-9 combines with J gene TRBJ2-7; 8 bases map to TRBD2. The CDR3 covers 14 residues. After removal of 0 bases from V and 3 bases from J, the junction contained 1 base not matched to a gene. CDR1 is SEHNR and CDR2 is FQNEAQ in the germline V gene (reference sequence). The chain's CDR3 is CASSLAAGGYEQYF. CDR3 sequence (DNA): TGTGCCAGCAGCTTAGCGGCGGGGGGCTACGAGCAGTACTTC.

The chain recombines TRBV5-5 with TRBJ2-6; D call uncertain. The CDR3 contains 16 residues. Trimming shortened V by 0 bases and J by 2 bases, and 9 bases separated the two germline ends. Germline lookup yields CDR1 SGHKS and CDR2 YYEKEE (reference sequence). CDR3 bases: TGTGCCAGCAGCTTGGCACCGCTGGCTGGGGCCAACGTCCTGACTTTC. This sequence encodes CASSLAPLAGANVLTF.

The chain employs TRBV18 and TRBJ1-4, with TRBD1 matching over 7 bases. The CDR3 totals 14 residues. The junction had 4 bases not matched to a gene; V was cut back by 3 bases and J by 6 bases. Per the germline V gene, CDR1 is KGHSH and CDR2 is LQKENI. The CDR3 DNA reads TGTGCCAGCTCACCCGGACAGGTCGATGAAAAACTGTTTTTT. This codes for CASSPGQVDEKLFF.

The chain employs TRBV6-1 and TRBJ1-2; D is perhaps TRBD1 (6 bases). This CDR3 has 15 residues. V shed 6 bases and J shed 2 bases, with 16 bases lying between them. Germline CDR1 and CDR2: MNHNS and SASEGT. This CDR3 is CASSPLWTENYGYTF. In DNA, the CDR3 is TGTGCCAGCAGCCCACTATGGACAGAAAACTATGGCTACACCTTC.

The rearrangement joins TRBV15 to TRBJ1-3; no firm D call. The CDR3 spans 14 residues. The V gene's germline CDR1 is LNHNV and CDR2 YYDKDF (reference sequence). Trimming shortened V by 6 bases and J by 0 bases, and 9 bases separated the two germline ends. CDR3 in DNA: TGTGCCACCAGGGAGGATGGCTCTGGAAACACCATATATTTT. Translating it yields CATREDGSGNTIYF.

The chain combines TRBV28 with TRBJ2-7; either TRBD1 or TRBD2 may supply D (6 bases each). Germline CDR1 MDHEN, CDR2 SYDVKM. V gave up 5 bases and J gave up 3 bases, with 11 bases separating them. The CDR3 has 13 amino acids. The CDR3 loop reads CASSLKGGYEQYF. For the CDR3, the DNA is TGTGCCAGCAGTCTCAAGGGGGGCTACGAGCAGTACTTC.

This clone appeared a few times. In nucleotides, the CDR3 is TGTGCCAGCAGTTTAGCCGGGGGCTATGGCTATGGCTACACCTTC. Its translation is CASSLAGGYGYGYTF. The chain carries TRBV28 and TRBJ1-2, with D tentatively TRBD1 (6 bases). Trimming stripped 2 bases from V and 4 bases from J, with 14 bases between. This CDR3 has 15 residues. Germline assignment: CDR1 MDHEN and CDR2 SYDVKM.

The chain joins TRBV2 to TRBJ2-7, with D perhaps matching TRBD1 (5 bases). Germline V gives CDR1 SNHLY, CDR2 FYNNEI. This CDR3 has 13 amino acids. Trimming shortened V by 8 bases and J by 2 bases, and 13 bases separated the two germline ends. CDR3 nucleotides: TGTGCCAGCCAGACAGCCTTAACCTACGAGCAGTACTTC. Amino acid sequence: CASQTALTYEQYF. The full variable domain, rest sourced from reference TRBV2 and TRBJ2-7, is EPEVTQTPSHQVTQMGQEVILRCVPISNHLYFYWYRQILGQKVEFLVSFYNNEISEKSEIFDDQFSVERPDGSNFTLKIRSTKLEDSAMYFCASQTALTYEQYFGPGTRLTVT.

This chain joins TRBV5-1 and TRBJ1-1; weak D call: TRBD1 (6 bases). This CDR3 comprises 15 residues. Between the trimmed V and J ends, which lost 0 bases and 11 bases, there was a span of 20 bases. In germline, CDR1 is SGHRS, CDR2 YFSETQ. The CDR3 sequence is CASSLANGGSQWAFF. CDR3 bases: TGCGCCAGCAGCTTGGCCAACGGGGGCTCTCAGTGGGCTTTCTTT.

This chain links TRBV5-6 with TRBJ2-2; perhaps TRBD1 as D (5 bases). The CDR3 has 15 residues. V was trimmed by 0 bases and J by 3 bases, leaving 9 bases between them. Germline V CDR1 and CDR2: SGHDT, YYEEEE. This chain's CDR3 is CASSLALGDTGELFF. The CDR3 nucleotides read TGTGCCAGCAGCTTGGCTCTAGGGGACACCGGGGAGCTGTTTTTT. The variable domain in full, with the rest retrieved from reference TRBV5-6 and TRBJ2-2, is DAGVTQSPTHLIKTRGQQVTLRCSPKSGHDTVSWYQQALGQGPQFIFQYYEEEERQRGNFPDRFSGHQFPNYSSELNVNALLLGDSALYLCASSLALGDTGELFFGEGSRLTVL.

The chain recombines TRBV7-9 with TRBJ2-3; no reliable D call. Per the germline V gene, CDR1 is SEHNR and CDR2 is FQNEAQ (reference sequence). Trimming left V 3 bases short and J 2 bases short, with 6 bases between. This CDR3 has 13 amino acids. CDR3 sequence: CASSLGSTDTQYF. Here the CDR3 DNA reads TGTGCCAGCAGCTTGGGCTCCACAGATACGCAGTATTTT.

The V and J genes are TRBV5-1 and TRBJ1-3; a possible D gene is TRBD1 (6 bases). V was pared by 4 bases and J by 3 bases, with 14 bases between. The CDR3 runs to 15 residues. Germline V gene lookup returns CDR1 SGHRS and CDR2 YFSETQ. The CDR3 reads CASSQGLSFGNTIYF. The CDR3 coding sequence is TGCGCCAGCAGCCAGGGGTTGTCTTTTGGAAACACCATATATTTT.

V and J are TRBV2 and TRBJ2-3; D unclear. Germline V lookup: CDR1 SNHLY, CDR2 FYNNEI. The CDR3 runs to 17 residues. V was shortened by 8 bases and J by 2 bases, with 23 bases between the two germline ends. CDR3 residues: CASLTAIAKEHTDTQYF. DNA of the CDR3: TGTGCCAGCCTTACGGCGATCGCGAAAGAACACACAGATACGCAGTATTTT.

The rearrangement links TRBV11-2 to TRBJ1-1; 11 bases agree with TRBD1. CDR3 length equals 14 residues. Germline loops: CDR1 SGHAT, CDR2 FQNNGV. Trimming cost V 5 bases and J 4 bases; bases outside gene matches: 3. In DNA form, the CDR3 reads TGTGCCAGCAGCGGGGACAGGGGGATCACTGAAGCTTTCTTT. Translation: CASSGDRGITEAFF.

This clone was picked up one time. The V call is TRBV18, the J call TRBJ1-1; D is undetermined. Germline V CDR1 and CDR2: KGHSH, LQKENI. Trimming stripped 1 base from V and 10 bases from J, with 13 bases between. The CDR3 is 13 amino acids. The CDR3 DNA reads as TGTGCCAGCTCACCACGGACTCCCCGGGTAGCTTTCTTT. Translated, it gives CASSPRTPRVAFF.

This clone has only one observation. This rearrangement joins TRBV7-2 to TRBJ2-7; the D call may be TRBD1 or TRBD2 (7 bases each). Deletions cut 5 bases from V and 0 bases from J, with 14 bases between. The CDR3 length is 15 residues. Germline CDR1 reads SGHTA; CDR2 reads FQGNSA. CDR3 residues: CASSRQGGPSYEQYF. The CDR3 DNA reads as TGTGCCAGCAGCCGACAGGGAGGGCCCTCCTACGAGCAGTACTTC.

The chain is built from TRBV28 and TRBJ2-1; D remains unclear. The CDR3 sequence is 14 residues long. V was pared by 8 bases and J by 4 bases, with 15 bases between. In germline, CDR1 is MDHEN, CDR2 SYDVKM. The CDR3 nucleotides are TGTGCCAGCGTCGACACAGCAATTTACAATGAGCAGTTCTTC. Its protein product is CASVDTAIYNEQFF.

This clone was seen just once. V is TRBV18 and J is TRBJ1-1; 7 positions agree with TRBD1. CDR3 length: 14 amino acids. Germline CDR1 KGHSH, CDR2 LQKENI. J was trimmed by 0 bases and V by 6 bases; bases with no gene match: 4. Here the CDR3 reads CASSLGQLNTEAFF. The CDR3 DNA sequence: TGTGCCAGCTCCTTGGGACAGTTGAACACTGAAGCTTTCTTT. The full variable domain, with the rest looked up from reference TRBV18 and TRBJ1-1, is NAGVMQNPRHLVRRRGQEARLRCSPMKGHSHVYWYRQLPEEGLKFMVYLQKENIIDESGMPKERFSAEFPKEGPSILRIQQVVRGDSAAYFCASSLGQLNTEAFFGQGTRLTVV.

This clone came up a few times. The chain couples TRBV25-1 to TRBJ2-1; 7 bases fit TRBD2. The CDR3 spans 15 residues. Germline CDR1 and CDR2: MGHDK and SYGVNS. V lost 5 bases to trimming and J lost 0 bases; unmatched junction nucleotides: 4. This chain's CDR3 is CASSTRGSSYNEQFF. DNA of the CDR3: TGTGCCAGCAGTACTCGCGGGAGCTCCTACAATGAGCAGTTCTTC.

The chain uses TRBV9 and TRBJ2-7; TRBD2 aligns across 7 bases. In germline, CDR1 is SGDLS, CDR2 YYNGEE. The CDR3 has 14 amino acids. V dropped 2 bases and J dropped 0; count of bases not matched to a gene: 2. The CDR3 nucleotides are TGTGCCAGCAGCGTCACTAGCGTCTCCTACGAGCAGTACTTC. Translation: CASSVTSVSYEQYF.

This chain connects TRBV5-1 to TRBJ2-7, with 7 bases fitting TRBD2. V shed 0 bases and J 4 bases; nucleotides not matched to a gene: 10. The germline CDR1 and CDR2 sequences are SGHRS and YFSETQ. The CDR3 runs to 16 residues. Here the CDR3 DNA reads TGCGCCAGCAGCTTGGTGGGTAGCGGGCCGGTTTACGAGCAGTACTTC. Protein sequence: CASSLVGSGPVYEQYF. Filled out from reference TRBV5-1 and TRBJ2-7, the complete variable domain reads KAGVTQTPRYLIKTRGQQVTLSCSPISGHRSVSWYQQTPGQGLQFLFEYFSETQRNKGNFPGRFSGRQFSNSRSEMNVSTLELGDSALYLCASSLVGSGPVYEQYFGPGTRLTVT.